The subject of this entry is one T cell receptor beta chain. Its cognate antigen is unknown. Looked up from germline, CDR1 is SGHTA and CDR2 is FQGNSA. V shed 5 bases and J 4 bases; nucleotides not matched to a gene: 7. CDR3 length: 14 residues. The whole isolated RNA underwent reverse transcription, so sequencing captured expressed TCRB transcripts. The method was immunoSEQ multiplex PCR; TCRdb's version includes in-frame clones alone and lacks a portion of them. The repertoire holds hundreds of thousands of clones, with roughly an eighth as singletons. The sample comes from a study of beta chain features in type 1 diabetes. Across the whole study: Patients did not differ from healthy donors in age, gender or cell yield.

Study-level results: The analysis here could not establish whether HLA type shapes TCRB rearrangement. The naive, central memory and Treg TCRB repertoires looked more alike in patients than they did in healthy donors. TCRB CDR3s were moderately but significantly shorter in Type 1 diabetes patients in all four CD4+ subsets.

J is TRBJ1-2 and V is TRBV7-2, with 7 bases fitting TRBD1. Sequenced input: naive CD4+ T cells from blood. This clonotype was obtained from a man aged 18 to 30 with type 1 diabetes. For the CDR3, the DNA is TGTGCCAGCAGCCCGTACAGGGGCGCCTATGGCTACACCTTC. Amino acids: CASSPYRGAYGYTF.